The subject of this entry is one TCR beta chain. Sequenced by immunoSEQ multiplex PCR; TCRdb stores in-frame clones only, minus some. The sample consists of roughly 150,000 clones, about 80% of them appearing once. This record comes from a study of blood T cell repertoires in COVID-19. For the study at large: Nucleic acid was either cDNA or gDNA, and it came from T cells, B-cell-depleted T cells, or PBMCs.

Everyone who took part was about 18 to 90 years old, and they came from some 23 US areas. Symptom resolution, clearance, or two negative PCRs marked the recovered donors of Cohort 3. The V end was cut by 4 bases, the J end by 4 bases, with 7 bases between. The CDR3 is made up of 12 amino acids. Germline assignment: CDR1 SGDLS and CDR2 YYNGEE. The sequence derives from a man in his forties or fifties who had recovered from COVID-19. The sequencing input was PBMCs or T cells enriched from blood (not recorded which). The V call is TRBV9, the J call TRBJ2-3, with unresolved D. CDR3 coding DNA: TGTGCCAGCAGCCTACTTCCAGATACGCAGTATTTT. It codes for CASSLLPDTQYF.